These 12 T cell receptor beta chains came from one sample sequenced in a study of blood T cell repertoires in COVID-19. The method was immunoSEQ multiplex PCR; TCRdb's version includes in-frame clones alone and lacks a portion of them. The repertoire holds roughly 150,000 clones, roughly four fifths seen once, with around 9.9% in the top ten. The sample taken for sequencing was peripheral blood. Every receptor here comes from a man aged 65 to 85 with active or convalescent COVID-19.

CDR3 in DNA: TGTGCCAGCACCCCGGGACGGGGGGTCTATGGCTACACCTTC. Amino acids: CASTPGRGVYGYTF. This chain uses TRBV9 with TRBJ1-2, with TRBD1 as a possible D gene (5 bases). V gave up 6 bases and J gave up 4 bases, with 16 bases separating them. The CDR3 is 14 residues long. Germline V gene sequence: CDR1 SGDLS, CDR2 YYNGEE. Supplemented by reference TRBV9 and TRBJ1-2, the full variable domain reads DSGVTQTPKHLITATGQRVTLRCSPRSGDLSVYWYQQSLDQGLQFLIQYYNGEERAKGNILERFSAQQFPDLHSELNLSSLELGDSALYFCASTPGRGVYGYTFGSGTRLTVV.

The J gene is TRBJ2-3, the V gene TRBV2; 9 positions agree with TRBD2. The trim removed 3 bases at V and 6 bases at J, leaving 7 bases unmatched. Germline loops: CDR1 SNHLY, CDR2 FYNNEI. This CDR3 spans 15 amino acids. CDR3: CASSDNSGRSDTQYF. The CDR3 DNA is TGTGCCAGCAGTGATAACAGCGGGAGGAGCGATACGCAGTATTTT.

This chain connects TRBV5-1 to TRBJ1-1; D remains unclear. Trimming stripped 0 bases from V and 5 bases from J, with 14 bases between. The CDR3 is 15 amino acids. The V gene's germline CDR1 is SGHRS and CDR2 YFSETQ. The CDR3 sequence: CASSLAAGGDTEAFF. In DNA, the CDR3 is TGCGCCAGCAGCTTGGCCGCGGGAGGAGATACTGAAGCTTTCTTT.

This chain joins TRBV7-2 and TRBJ2-2; 8 bases line up with TRBD2. Germline CDR1 and CDR2: SGHTA and FQGNSA. J was trimmed by 7 bases and V by 2 bases; bases with no gene match: 9. CDR3 length equals 16 residues. The CDR3 spells CASSLTSGGLSGELFF. As DNA, the CDR3 is TGTGCCAGCAGCTTAACAAGCGGGGGCCTGAGCGGGGAGCTGTTTTTT.

The V and J genes are TRBV28 and TRBJ2-1, with D perhaps matching TRBD2 (5 bases). Germline CDR1 reads MDHEN; CDR2 reads SYDVKM. The V end lost 5 bases, the J end lost 8 bases, and 10 bases lay between the germline ends. This CDR3 comprises 12 residues. The CDR3 nucleotides read TGTGCCAGCAGTGGCACTAGGGATGAGCAGTTCTTC. It is translated as CASSGTRDEQFF.

This clone was picked up many times. The V and J genes are TRBV7-2 and TRBJ1-2, with TRBD1 as a possible D gene (6 bases). The CDR3 sequence is 14 residues long. CDR1 and CDR2 from the germline V gene are SGHTA and FQGNSA. V dropped 1 base and J dropped 2 bases, with 8 bases sitting between them. The DNA of the CDR3 is TGTGCCAGCAGCTTAGACAGGGCGAACTATGGCTACACCTTC. Its translation is CASSLDRANYGYTF. Full variable domain (rest looked up from reference TRBV7-2 and TRBJ1-2): GAGVSQSPSNKVTEKGKDVELRCDPISGHTALYWYRQSLGQGLEFLIYFQGNSAPDKSGLPSDRFSAERTGGSVSTLTIQRTQQEDSAVYLCASSLDRANYGYTFGSGTRLTVV.

In this sample, this clone turned up a few times. The genes are TRBV7-2 and TRBJ2-2; TRBD1 is a possible D gene (5 bases). The CDR3 runs 14 residues. Trimming pared 4 bases from V and 6 bases from J, leaving 12 bases between. Germline CDR1 is SGHTA and CDR2 is FQGNSA. The CDR3 spells CASSSIDSAGELFF. As DNA, the CDR3 is TGTGCCAGCAGCTCCATTGACAGCGCCGGGGAGCTGTTTTTT.

The chain is built from TRBV7-8 and TRBJ1-2; TRBD1 is a possible D gene (5 bases). Trimming removed 1 base at V and 7 bases at J, with 13 bases between. This CDR3 is built from 14 residues. The germline CDR1 and CDR2 sequences are SGHVS and FQNEAQ. The CDR3 bases are TGTGCCAGCAGCTTAGTGGGGGGAGAGAGTGGCTACACCTTC. Its translation: CASSLVGGESGYTF.

The V call is TRBV5-5, the J call TRBJ2-2, with 8 bases aligning to TRBD2. Losses at the gene ends were 5 bases for V and 0 bases for J; bases not matched to a gene: 6. The CDR3 runs 16 residues. Germline assignment: CDR1 SGHKS and CDR2 YYEKEE (reference sequence). The CDR3 region is CASSPWRGANTGELFF. CDR3 bases: TGTGCCAGCAGTCCCTGGCGGGGGGCGAACACCGGGGAGCTGTTTTTT.

V is TRBV4-3 and J is TRBJ1-1; D gene ambiguous. Germline CDR1 LGHNA, CDR2 YSLEER. Trimming left V 3 bases short and J 1 base short, with 6 bases between. This CDR3 is 13 amino acids long. CDR3 DNA sequence: TGCGCCAGCAGCCAGACACAGAACACTGAAGCTTTCTTT. This encodes CASSQTQNTEAFF.

This clone was detected a few times. The gene calls are TRBV20-1 and TRBJ1-1; D is possibly TRBD1 (5 bases). The CDR3 consists of 11 residues. Germline V gene data show CDR1 as DFQATT and CDR2 as SNEGSKA (reference sequence). Trimming took 3 bases from V and 5 from J, leaving 7 bases between them. The CDR3 protein is CSASGGTEAFF. DNA for the CDR3: TGCAGTGCTAGCGGGGGGACTGAAGCTTTCTTT.

Here the CDR3 reads CASSYSAGTNTGELFF. DNA for the CDR3: TGTGCCAGCAGTTACTCAGCAGGAACGAACACCGGGGAGCTGTTTTTT. The chain has TRBV6-2 or TRBV6-3 and TRBJ2-2; no reliable D call. Germline V gene sequence: CDR1 MNHEY, CDR2 SVGEGT. There are 16 residues in the CDR3. The V end was cut by 0 bases, the J end by 0 bases, with 8 bases between.